A selection of T cell receptor beta chains follows, all from one sample in a study of cytomegalovirus exposure and HLA in healthy donors. Generated by immunoSEQ multiplex PCR, the TCRdb table keeps only in-frame clones and is missing some. Counted here are 100,000 to 150,000 clones, approximately 80% occurring once; the ten biggest clones make up 2% to 3%. The sequencing input was PBMCs. These receptors were collected from a man between 50 and 59 years old in good health and CMV-seronegative. Both conserved end residues are part of each CDR3. D genes are given only for firm matches. A row's size may be missing; if present it is once, few, many or a size class.

J gene: TRBJ1-1
V gene: TRBV5-8
clone size: NA
D gene: NA
CDR3 DNA: TGTGCCAGCAGCTTCGGGCCCGCGGGGAGTGAAGCTTTCTTT
CDR3 protein: CASSFGPAGSEAFF

J gene: TRBJ2-7
V gene: TRBV9
clone size: NA
D gene: NA
CDR3 DNA: TGTGCCAGCAGCGTAGGACCCGAGGCTTTACGAGAGCAGTACTTC
CDR3 protein: CASSVGPEALREQYF

J gene: TRBJ2-5
V gene: TRBV5-1
clone size: NA
D gene: TRBD2
CDR3 DNA: TGCGCCAGCAGCTTGAGCGGGGGGGAAGAGACCCAGTACTTC
CDR3 protein: CASSLSGGEETQYF

J gene: TRBJ1-1
V gene: TRBV5-5
clone size: NA
D gene: NA
CDR3 DNA: TGTGCCAGCAGCTTGGGCAGCACTGAAGCTTTCTTT
CDR3 protein: CASSLGSTEAFF

J gene: TRBJ1-2
V gene: TRBV5-1
clone size: NA
D gene: NA
CDR3 DNA: TGCGCCAGCAGCTTGGTAAGCCTAAGGCAGGGAGGCTACACCTTC
CDR3 protein: CASSLVSLRQGGYTF

J gene: TRBJ2-7
V gene: TRBV30
clone size: few
D gene: NA
CDR3 DNA: TGTGCCTGGAGTTCCGCAGCAGGGTGGCGTCTAACGCCTTACGAGCAGTACTTC
CDR3 protein: CAWSSAAGWRLTPYEQYF

J gene: TRBJ2-3
V gene: TRBV7-9
clone size: NA
D gene: TRBD2
CDR3 DNA: TGTGCCAGCAGACTAGGGTCTTCGCGGCGGGGGAGAGATACGCAGTATTTT
CDR3 protein: CASRLGSSRRGRDTQYF

J gene: TRBJ1-2
V gene: TRBV7-6
clone size: NA
D gene: NA
CDR3 DNA: TGTGCCAGCAGTAGGGGAGGAGACTATGGCTACACCTTC
CDR3 protein: CASSRGGDYGYTF

J gene: TRBJ1-6
V gene: TRBV5-8
clone size: few
D gene: TRBD1
CDR3 DNA: TGTGCCAGCAGCCCCCGGACAGGGCTAAATTCACCCCTCCACTTT
CDR3 protein: CASSPRTGLNSPLHF

J gene: TRBJ2-3
V gene: TRBV5-6
clone size: NA
D gene: NA
CDR3 DNA: TGTGCCAGCAGCTGGGGGGAGGGCACAGATACGCAGTATTTT
CDR3 protein: CASSWGEGTDTQYF

J gene: TRBJ2-1
V gene: TRBV5-1
clone size: NA
D gene: NA
CDR3 DNA: TGCGCCAGCAGCTTGGGAGGGATGAATGAGCAGTTCTTC
CDR3 protein: CASSLGGMNEQFF

J gene: TRBJ1-1
V gene: TRBV5-4
clone size: few
D gene: NA
CDR3 DNA: TGTGCCAGCAGCTCCGACACCTACACTGAAGCTTTCTTT
CDR3 protein: CASSSDTYTEAFF

J gene: TRBJ2-1
V gene: TRBV2
clone size: NA
D gene: TRBD2
CDR3 DNA: TGTGCCAGCAGTGAAGCGCGTGGGCTAGCGGGGGCCGAGCAGTTCTTC
CDR3 protein: CASSEARGLAGAEQFF

J gene: TRBJ2-6
V gene: TRBV4-1
clone size: few
D gene: TRBD1
CDR3 DNA: TGCGCCAGCAGCCAAGTATCTGGGACAGACCTCGTATTGCCAGGGGCCAACGTCCTGACTTTC
CDR3 protein: CASSQVSGTDLVLPGANVLTF

J gene: TRBJ1-1
V gene: TRBV29-1
clone size: NA
D gene: NA
CDR3 DNA: TGCAGCGTTGACCAGGCCGGAGCTTTCTTT
CDR3 protein: CSVDQAGAFF

J gene: TRBJ2-7
V gene: TRBV2
clone size: NA
D gene: NA
CDR3 DNA: TGTGCCAGCAGTGACAACTCCTACGAGCAGTACTTC
CDR3 protein: CASSDNSYEQYF

J gene: TRBJ1-1
V gene: TRBV6-1
clone size: NA
D gene: NA
CDR3 DNA: TGTGCCAGCAGTGAATGGAGAGGCACTGAAGCTTTCTTT
CDR3 protein: CASSEWRGTEAFF